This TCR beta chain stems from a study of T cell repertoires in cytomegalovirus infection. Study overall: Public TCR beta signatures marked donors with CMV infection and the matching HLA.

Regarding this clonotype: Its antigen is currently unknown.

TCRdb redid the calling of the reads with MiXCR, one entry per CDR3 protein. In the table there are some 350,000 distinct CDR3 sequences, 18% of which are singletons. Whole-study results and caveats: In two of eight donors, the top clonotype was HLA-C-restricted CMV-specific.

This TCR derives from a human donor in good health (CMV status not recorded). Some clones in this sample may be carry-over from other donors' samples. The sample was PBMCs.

In nucleotides, the CDR3 is TGTGCCAGCAGCTACAGGGGTTCTAAAGCTTTCTTT. Translation: CASSYRGSKAFF. The J gene is TRBJ1-1, the V gene TRBV12-3 or TRBV12-4; TRBD1 matches 7 bases. This CDR3 spans 12 amino acids. Trimming took 6 bases from V and 9 from J; bases not matched to a gene: 7.